The 8 T cell receptor beta chains below come from one sample, sequenced in a study of T cells in Graves' hyperthyroidism and ophthalmopathy. Researchers took RNA transcripts and amplified the TCR beta CDR3 regions from them. Researchers ran a first-round RT-PCR on the TCR CDR3 using the HTBI primer set. TCRdb ran MiXCR on the multiplex PCR reads and lists one entry per CDR3 protein. This sample has about 350,000 distinct CDR3 sequences, with approximately 14% found just once. Material: blood. These receptors were collected from a woman aged 40 to 50 with Graves' ophthalmopathy.

Many counts were recorded for this clonotype. The V gene is TRBV7-2, the J gene TRBJ1-5, with TRBD1 as a possible D gene (5 bases). Trimming cost V 0 bases and J 9 bases, with 15 bases left between them. This CDR3 contains 15 residues. In germline, CDR1 is SGHTA, CDR2 FQGNSA. The CDR3 loop is CASSLALQVGRPQHF. The CDR3 DNA is TGTGCCAGCAGCTTAGCGCTACAGGTGGGTCGGCCCCAGCATTTT.

This clonotype has at least ten counts. The rearrangement joins TRBV7-9 to TRBJ2-5; either TRBD1 or TRBD2 may supply D (5 bases each). Trimming took 5 bases from V and 2 from J, leaving 15 bases between them. CDR1 and CDR2 from the germline V gene are SEHNR and FQNEAQ (reference sequence). This CDR3 is 15 amino acids long. CDR3 residues: CASSPTLGGQETQYF. The CDR3 region has the DNA TGTGCCAGCAGCCCGACCCTTGGGGGACAAGAGACCCAGTACTTC.

At least ten counts were recorded for this clonotype. The chain employs TRBV27 and TRBJ2-3, with D possibly matching TRBD1 (6 bases). The CDR3 runs to 14 residues. V lost 7 bases to trimming and J lost 2 bases, with 13 bases between them. Germline V gene sequence: CDR1 MNHEY, CDR2 SMNVEV (reference sequence). CDR3 protein: CASKGRGSTDTQYF. The CDR3 coding sequence is TGTGCCAGCAAGGGCAGGGGTTCCACAGATACGCAGTATTTT.

This clonotype was recorded at least ten times. This rearrangement joins TRBV5-1 to TRBJ1-1; D is uncertain. CDR1 and CDR2 (germline): SGHRS, YFSETQ. Between the trimmed V and J ends, which lost 0 bases and 5 bases, there was a span of 11 bases. CDR3 length: 14 residues. This CDR3 reads CASSLVGGSTEAFF. CDR3 sequence (DNA): TGCGCCAGCAGCTTGGTTGGAGGGTCGACTGAAGCTTTCTTT.

This clonotype was counted ten times or more. In DNA, the CDR3 is TGCAGTGCGAGATCCGGGACAGTGGACAATGAGCAGTTCTTC. This translates into CSARSGTVDNEQFF. This chain connects TRBV20-1 to TRBJ2-1; 7 nucleotides align to TRBD1. V was pared by 6 bases and J by 5 bases, with 10 bases of the junction left unmatched. Germline CDR1 DFQATT, CDR2 SNEGSKA (reference sequence). This CDR3 region has 14 residues.

The chain recombines TRBV11-1 with TRBJ1-1; weak D call: TRBD1 (6 bases). The germline V gene encodes CDR1 SGHAT and CDR2 FQDESV (reference sequence). There are 15 residues in the CDR3. V shed 1 base and J shed 5 bases, with 14 bases lying between them. The chain's CDR3 is CASSLVTGPDTEAFF. CDR3 sequence (DNA): TGTGCCAGCAGCTTAGTGACAGGCCCAGATACTGAAGCTTTCTTT.

On this clonotype: A much larger clone sits a single nucleotide away, making a read error possible. The chain links TRBV3-1 to TRBJ1-1, with D maybe TRBD1 (5 bases). From germline, CDR1 is LGHDT and CDR2 YNNKEL (reference sequence). The CDR3 contains 14 residues. The CDR3 DNA reads TGTGCCAGCGGCCAACGTGGCCAGGGAGGCGGAGCTTTCTTT. It is translated as CASGQRGQGGGAFF.

This clonotype was counted at least ten times. The chain employs TRBV6-1 and TRBJ1-2; D is possibly TRBD1 (5 bases). Trimming took off 7 bases at V and 7 bases at J, with 10 bases between the two ends. Per the germline V gene, CDR1 is MNHNS and CDR2 is SASEGT. The CDR3 runs 11 residues. CDR3 DNA: TGTGCCAGCACAGGGAGTCTTGGCTACACCTTC. It codes for CASTGSLGYTF.